This paragraph reports one TCR beta chain. What it recognizes is unknown. This sample was taken from a study of a mutant IDH1 vaccine in newly diagnosed glioma. Turning to the study itself: The therapy given earlier, which was standard therapy, consisted of radiotherapy, temozolomide, or both, and most of the patients received both. Study results and limitations: The study observed vaccine-induced immune responses in just over 90% of patients.

TCRdb's copy holds only in-frame clones and misses some; the assay was immunoSEQ multiplex PCR. The sample carries around 66,000 clones, 80% recorded once. There are 14 residues in the CDR3. Between the trimmed V and J ends, which lost 6 bases and 3 bases, there was a span of 15 bases. Germline CDR1 reads SEHNR; CDR2 reads FQNEAQ (reference sequence). Sample time point: week 11, during vaccination. A single vaccine dose contained 300 ug of mutant IDH1 20-mer peptide, and topical imiquimod was used with it. Donors' newly diagnosed IDH1-mutant WHO grade 3 or 4 astrocytomas lacked nuclear ATRX. The chain uses TRBV7-9 and TRBJ2-7; TRBD2 is a possible D gene (6 bases). Sequencing was performed on PBMCs, taken from a glioma patient whose treatment included an IDH1 peptide vaccine. This clonotype was obtained from a man between 50 and 59 years old with glioma. The CDR3 region is CASRSGTGLYEQYF. The CDR3 DNA follows: TGTGCCAGCAGGTCCGGGACGGGACTCTACGAGCAGTACTTC.